The sequence of this T cell receptor (beta chain) was determined in a study of cytomegalovirus exposure and HLA in healthy donors. Per germline, CDR1 MNHEY and CDR2 SVGAGI. The CDR3 length is 15 residues. J lost 3 bases, V lost 5 bases, and 6 bases had no gene match. Vbeta (60) and Jbeta (13) primers were used in the PCR. Assay: immunoSEQ multiplex PCR; the TCRdb copy retains only in-frame clones and omits some. The profile shows 100,000 to 120,000 clones, 10% to 15% of them singletons. Sequenced: PBMCs. The chain uses TRBV6-5 and TRBJ1-1; 10 positions agree with TRBD1. This TCR came from a man aged 35 to 55 in good health and CMV-seropositive. CDR3 region: CASSKPGQGHTEAFF. In DNA form, the CDR3 reads TGTGCCAGCAGTAAGCCGGGACAGGGGCACACTGAAGCTTTCTTT.